This entry lists 3 T cell receptor beta chains sequenced from one sample in a study of OX40 agonist ivuxolimab in advanced cancers. Profiling relied on immunoSEQ multiplex PCR, and the TCRdb table lists in-frame clones only, not all of them. The sample has tens of thousands of clones; about 88% are singletons. The source material was CD4+ or CD8+ T cells sorted from blood, sampled in a trial of the OX40 agonist ivuxolimab. These receptors all come from an adult with an advanced solid tumor such as melanoma, head and neck, liver or kidney cancer.

This clone was counted once. The chain employs TRBV7-8 and TRBJ1-6; TRBD1 is a possible D gene (5 bases). Trimming took off 1 base at V and 4 bases at J, with 17 bases between the two ends. The germline V gene has CDR1 SGHVS and CDR2 FQNEAQ. This CDR3 has 18 amino acids. CDR3 protein: CASSLVSPGRGYNSPLHF. The CDR3 DNA sequence: TGTGCCAGCAGCTTAGTGTCTCCAGGGCGAGGGTATAATTCACCCCTCCACTTT.

The table lists this clone with a few counts. The chain uses TRBV6-6 and TRBJ1-1; D is unresolved. The V and J ends lost 1 base and 4 bases respectively, with 10 bases between them. The length of the CDR3 is 14 residues. Germline CDR1 is MNHNY and CDR2 is SVGAGI (reference sequence). The CDR3 nucleotides are TGTGCCAGCAGTTACTATGGGAGGACCACTGAAGCTTTCTTT. This sequence encodes CASSYYGRTTEAFF.

The genes are TRBV9 and TRBJ2-5, with 11 bases lining up with TRBD2. Germline CDR1 and CDR2: SGDLS and YYNGEE. V lost 5 bases and J lost 1; bases outside the gene matches: 4. This CDR3 is built from 15 residues. The CDR3 spells CASSLLAGGQETQYF. The CDR3 nucleotides read TGTGCCAGCAGTCTTCTAGCGGGGGGCCAAGAGACCCAGTACTTC.